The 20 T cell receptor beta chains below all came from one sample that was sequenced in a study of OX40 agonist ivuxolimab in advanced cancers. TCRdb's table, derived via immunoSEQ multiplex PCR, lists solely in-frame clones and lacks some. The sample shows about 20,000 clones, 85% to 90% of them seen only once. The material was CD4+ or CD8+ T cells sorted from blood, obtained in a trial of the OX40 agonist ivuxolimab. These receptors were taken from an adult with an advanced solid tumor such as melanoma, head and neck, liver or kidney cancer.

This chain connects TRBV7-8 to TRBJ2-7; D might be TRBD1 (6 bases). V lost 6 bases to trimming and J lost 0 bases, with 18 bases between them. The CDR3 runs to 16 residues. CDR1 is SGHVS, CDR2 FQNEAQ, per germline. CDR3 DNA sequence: TGTGCCAGCAGTTGGGGGCCTGGGGCCAGCTCCTACGAGCAGTACTTC. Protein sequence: CASSWGPGASSYEQYF.

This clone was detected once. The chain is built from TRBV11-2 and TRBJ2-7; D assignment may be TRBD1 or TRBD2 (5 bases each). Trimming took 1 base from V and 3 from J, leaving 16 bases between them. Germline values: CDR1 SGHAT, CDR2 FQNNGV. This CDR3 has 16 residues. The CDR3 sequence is CASSLGFQGPIYEQYF. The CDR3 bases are TGTGCCAGCAGCTTAGGGTTCCAGGGACCCATCTACGAGCAGTACTTC.

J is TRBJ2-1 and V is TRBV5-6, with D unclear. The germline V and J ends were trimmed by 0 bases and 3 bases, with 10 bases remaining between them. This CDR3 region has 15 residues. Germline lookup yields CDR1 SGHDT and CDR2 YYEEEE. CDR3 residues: CASSLEEINYNEQFF. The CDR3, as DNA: TGTGCCAGCAGCTTGGAGGAGATTAACTACAATGAGCAGTTCTTC.

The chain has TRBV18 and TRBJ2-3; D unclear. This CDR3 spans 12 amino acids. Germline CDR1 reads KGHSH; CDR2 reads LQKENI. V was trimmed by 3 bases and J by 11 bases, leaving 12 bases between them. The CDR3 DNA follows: TGTGCCAGCTCACCCTCCCCGGACGGGCAGTATTTT. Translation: CASSPSPDGQYF.

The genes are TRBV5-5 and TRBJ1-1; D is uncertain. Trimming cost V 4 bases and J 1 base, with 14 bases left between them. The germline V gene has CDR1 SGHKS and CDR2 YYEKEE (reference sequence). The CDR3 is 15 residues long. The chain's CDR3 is CASSPLGGRNTEAFF. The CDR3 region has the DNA TGTGCCAGCAGCCCCCTCGGAGGCCGGAACACTGAAGCTTTCTTT.

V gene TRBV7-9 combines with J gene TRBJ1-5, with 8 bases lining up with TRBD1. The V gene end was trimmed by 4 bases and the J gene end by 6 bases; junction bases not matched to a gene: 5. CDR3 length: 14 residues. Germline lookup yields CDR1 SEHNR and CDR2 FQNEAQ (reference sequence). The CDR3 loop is CASSSGQGLQPQHF. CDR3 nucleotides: TGTGCCAGCAGCTCAGGACAGGGCCTTCAGCCCCAGCATTTT.

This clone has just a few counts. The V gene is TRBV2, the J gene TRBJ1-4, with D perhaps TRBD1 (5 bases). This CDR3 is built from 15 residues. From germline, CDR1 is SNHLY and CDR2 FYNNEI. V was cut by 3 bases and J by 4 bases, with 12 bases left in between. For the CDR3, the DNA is TGTGCCAGCAGTGAGCCGGGACGGAGTAATGAAAAACTGTTTTTT. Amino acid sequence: CASSEPGRSNEKLFF.

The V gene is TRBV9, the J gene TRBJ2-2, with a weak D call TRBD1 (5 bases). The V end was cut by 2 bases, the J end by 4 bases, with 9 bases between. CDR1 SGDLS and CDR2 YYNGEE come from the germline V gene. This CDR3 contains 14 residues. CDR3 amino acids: CASSVHRITGELFF. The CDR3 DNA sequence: TGTGCCAGCAGCGTTCACAGGATCACCGGGGAGCTGTTTTTT.

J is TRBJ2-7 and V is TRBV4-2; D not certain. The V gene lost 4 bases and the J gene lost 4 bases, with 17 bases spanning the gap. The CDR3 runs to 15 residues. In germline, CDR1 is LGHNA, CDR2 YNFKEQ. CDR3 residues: CASSPLPTEVYEQYF. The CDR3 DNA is TGTGCCAGCAGCCCCCTCCCCACCGAAGTATACGAGCAGTACTTC.

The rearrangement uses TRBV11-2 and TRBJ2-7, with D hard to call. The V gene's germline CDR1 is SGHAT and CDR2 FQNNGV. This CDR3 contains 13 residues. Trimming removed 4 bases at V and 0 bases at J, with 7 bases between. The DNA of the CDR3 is TGTGCCAGCAGCTCCCCTGGCTCCTACGAGCAGTACTTC. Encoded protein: CASSSPGSYEQYF.

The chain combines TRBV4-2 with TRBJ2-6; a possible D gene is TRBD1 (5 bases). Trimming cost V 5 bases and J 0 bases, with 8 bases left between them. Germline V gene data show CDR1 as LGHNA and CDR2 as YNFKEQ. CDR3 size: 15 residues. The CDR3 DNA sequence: TGTGCCAGCAGCGCAAGGGGCTCTGGGGCCAACGTCCTGACTTTC. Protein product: CASSARGSGANVLTF.

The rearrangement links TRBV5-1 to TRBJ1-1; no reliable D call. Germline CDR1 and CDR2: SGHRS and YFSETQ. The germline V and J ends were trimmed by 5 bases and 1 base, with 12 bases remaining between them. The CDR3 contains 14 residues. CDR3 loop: CASRRTATNTEAFF. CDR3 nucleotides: TGCGCCAGCAGGCGTACAGCTACGAACACTGAAGCTTTCTTT. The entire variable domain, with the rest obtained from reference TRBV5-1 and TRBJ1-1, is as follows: KAGVTQTPRYLIKTRGQQVTLSCSPISGHRSVSWYQQTPGQGLQFLFEYFSETQRNKGNFPGRFSGRQFSNSRSEMNVSTLELGDSALYLCASRRTATNTEAFFGQGTRLTVV.

The CDR3 spells CASSNGHSPLHF. CDR3 DNA sequence: TGTGCCAGCAGTAACGGGCATTCACCCCTCCACTTT. This chain uses TRBV6-6 with TRBJ1-6; D uncertain. Germline values: CDR1 MNHNY, CDR2 SVGAGI (reference sequence). CDR3 length equals 12 residues. Trimming shortened V by 5 bases and J by 8 bases, and 7 bases separated the two germline ends.

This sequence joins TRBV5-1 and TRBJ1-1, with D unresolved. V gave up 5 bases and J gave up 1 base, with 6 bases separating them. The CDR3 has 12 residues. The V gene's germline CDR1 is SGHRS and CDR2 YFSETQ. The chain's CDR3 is CASSVGNTEAFF. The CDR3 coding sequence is TGCGCCAGCAGTGTAGGGAACACTGAAGCTTTCTTT.

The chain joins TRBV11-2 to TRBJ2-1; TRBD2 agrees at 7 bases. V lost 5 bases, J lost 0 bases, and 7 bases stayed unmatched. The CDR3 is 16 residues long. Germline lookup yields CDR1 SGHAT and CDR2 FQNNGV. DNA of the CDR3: TGTGCCAGCAGCAGACAGTGGGGGGGCTCCTACAATGAGCAGTTCTTC. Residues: CASSRQWGGSYNEQFF. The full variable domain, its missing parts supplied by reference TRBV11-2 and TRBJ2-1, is EAGVAQSPRYKIIEKRQSVAFWCNPISGHATLYWYQQILGQGPKLLIQFQNNGVVDDSQLPKDRFSAERLKGVDSTLKIQPAKLEDSAVYLCASSRQWGGSYNEQFFGPGTRLTVL.

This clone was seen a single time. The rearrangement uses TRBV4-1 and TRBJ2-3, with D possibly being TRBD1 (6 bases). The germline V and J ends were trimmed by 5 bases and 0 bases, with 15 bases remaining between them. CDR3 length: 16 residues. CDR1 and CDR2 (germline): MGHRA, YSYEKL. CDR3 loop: CASSGWGHLSTDTQYF. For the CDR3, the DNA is TGCGCCAGCAGCGGTTGGGGACACCTTAGCACAGATACGCAGTATTTT.

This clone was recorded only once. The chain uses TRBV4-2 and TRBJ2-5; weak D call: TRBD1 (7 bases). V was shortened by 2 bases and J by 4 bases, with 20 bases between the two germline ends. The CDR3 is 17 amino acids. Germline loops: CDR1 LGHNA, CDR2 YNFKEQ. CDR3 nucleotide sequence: TGTGCCAGCAGCCAAAGAGGAGGGGGCGGTTTAATAGAGACCCAGTACTTC. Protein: CASSQRGGGGLIETQYF.

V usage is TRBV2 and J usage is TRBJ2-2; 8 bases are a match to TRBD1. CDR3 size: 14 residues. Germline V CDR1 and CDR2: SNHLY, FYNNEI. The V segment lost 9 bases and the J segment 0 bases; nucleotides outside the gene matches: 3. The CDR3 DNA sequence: TGTGCCAGGACAGGGGCTACGAACACCGGGGAGCTGTTTTTT. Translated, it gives CARTGATNTGELFF.

The CDR3 here is CASSLGRREQFF. CDR3 sequence (DNA): TGTGCCAGCAGCTTGGGGAGACGGGAGCAGTTCTTC. The rearrangement uses TRBV7-9 and TRBJ2-1, with a weak D call TRBD2 (5 bases). Per the germline V gene, CDR1 is SEHNR and CDR2 is FQNEAQ (reference sequence). Trimming took 3 bases from V and 10 from J, leaving 10 bases between them. CDR3 length equals 12 residues. Using reference TRBV7-9 and TRBJ2-1 for the parts outside the CDR3, the full variable domain is DTGVSQNPRHKITKRGQNVTFRCDPISEHNRLYWYRQTLGQGPEFLTYFQNEAQLEKSRLLSDRFSAERPKGSFSTLEIQRTEQGDSAMYLCASSLGRREQFFGPGTRLTVL.

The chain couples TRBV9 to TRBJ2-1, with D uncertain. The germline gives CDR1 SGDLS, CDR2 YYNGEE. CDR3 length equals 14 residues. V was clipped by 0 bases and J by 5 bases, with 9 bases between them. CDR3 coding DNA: TGTGCCAGCAGCGTAGATTGGCCTAACAATGAGCAGTTCTTC. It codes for CASSVDWPNNEQFF.